This T cell receptor beta chain was documented in a study of blood T cell repertoires in COVID-19. Study summary: The samples span acute and convalescent COVID-19 from the United States, Italy and Spain.

Authors' methods: It was from reference gene primer amplification that nucleated cell counts were estimated. Only in-frame clones appear in the TCRdb table, and some are missing; sequencing was by immunoSEQ multiplex PCR. V, J and clone size are taken as reported in that table, and D and trimming were inferred from the DNA itself. Of nearly 200,000 clones in the sample, around four fifths were seen once. Sequencing input: peripheral blood. This TCR came from a woman in her sixties or seventies with active or convalescent COVID-19.

The CDR3 is CAINAQIGDGYTF. In nucleotides, the CDR3 is TGTGCCATTAACGCCCAAATCGGGGATGGCTACACCTTC. The chain carries TRBV10-3 and TRBJ1-2; D gene ambiguous. Deletions cut 9 bases from V and 6 bases from J, with 17 bases between. The CDR3 is 13 amino acids. Germline V gene sequence: CDR1 ENHRY, CDR2 SYGVKD.